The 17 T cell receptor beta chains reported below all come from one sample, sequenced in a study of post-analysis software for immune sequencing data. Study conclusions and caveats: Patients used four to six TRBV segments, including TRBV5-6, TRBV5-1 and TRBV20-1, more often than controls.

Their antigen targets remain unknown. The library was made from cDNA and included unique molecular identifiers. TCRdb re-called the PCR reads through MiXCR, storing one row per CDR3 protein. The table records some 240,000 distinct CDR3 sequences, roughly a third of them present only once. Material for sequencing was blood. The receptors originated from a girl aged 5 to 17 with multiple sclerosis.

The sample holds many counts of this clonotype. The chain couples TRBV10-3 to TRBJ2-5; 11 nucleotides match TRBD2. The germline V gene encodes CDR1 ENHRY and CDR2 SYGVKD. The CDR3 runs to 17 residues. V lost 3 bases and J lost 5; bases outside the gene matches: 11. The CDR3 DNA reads TGTGCCATCAGTGAAGGGACTAGCGGTCCCGTCGGGGAGACCCAGTACTTC. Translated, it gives CAISEGTSGPVGETQYF.

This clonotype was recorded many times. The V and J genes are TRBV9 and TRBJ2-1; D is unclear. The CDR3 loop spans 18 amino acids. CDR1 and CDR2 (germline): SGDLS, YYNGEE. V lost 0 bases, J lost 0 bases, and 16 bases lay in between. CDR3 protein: CASSVVVGLSSSYNEQFF. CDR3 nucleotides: TGTGCCAGCAGCGTAGTAGTGGGCTTATCAAGCTCCTACAATGAGCAGTTCTTC.

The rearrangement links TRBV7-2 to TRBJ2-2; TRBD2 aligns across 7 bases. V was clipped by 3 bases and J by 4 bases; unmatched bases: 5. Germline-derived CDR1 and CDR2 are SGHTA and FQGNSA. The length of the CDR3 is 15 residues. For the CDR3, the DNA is TGTGCCAGCAGCTTCTGGGAGGGAGGCACCGGGGAGCTGTTTTTT. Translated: CASSFWEGGTGELFF.

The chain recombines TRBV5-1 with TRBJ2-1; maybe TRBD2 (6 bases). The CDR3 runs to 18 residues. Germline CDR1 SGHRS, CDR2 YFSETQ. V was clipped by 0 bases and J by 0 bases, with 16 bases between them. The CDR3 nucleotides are TGCGCCAGCAGCTTGGACCGGAATAGCGGAAGCTCCTACAATGAGCAGTTCTTC. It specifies CASSLDRNSGSSYNEQFF.

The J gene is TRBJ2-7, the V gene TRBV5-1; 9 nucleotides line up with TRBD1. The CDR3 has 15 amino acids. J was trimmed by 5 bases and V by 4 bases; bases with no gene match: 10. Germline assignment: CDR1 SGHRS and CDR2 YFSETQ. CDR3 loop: CASSPGGQGYHEQYF. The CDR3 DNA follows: TGCGCCAGCAGCCCAGGGGGACAGGGTTACCACGAGCAGTACTTC.

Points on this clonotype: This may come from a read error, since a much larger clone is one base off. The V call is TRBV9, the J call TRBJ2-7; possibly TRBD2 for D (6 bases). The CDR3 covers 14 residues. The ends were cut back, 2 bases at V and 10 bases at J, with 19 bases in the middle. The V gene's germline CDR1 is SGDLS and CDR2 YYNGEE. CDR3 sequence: CASSVGRLPDTQYF. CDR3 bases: TGTGCCAGCAGCGTCGGGAGATTACCAGACACCCAGTACTTC.

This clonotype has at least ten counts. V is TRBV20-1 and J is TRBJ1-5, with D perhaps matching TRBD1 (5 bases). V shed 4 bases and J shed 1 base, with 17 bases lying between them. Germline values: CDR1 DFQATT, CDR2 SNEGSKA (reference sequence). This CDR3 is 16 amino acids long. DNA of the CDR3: TGCAGTGCTATAGCCCCAGCGGCAGGGAGCAATCAGCCCCAGCATTTT. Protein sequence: CSAIAPAAGSNQPQHF.

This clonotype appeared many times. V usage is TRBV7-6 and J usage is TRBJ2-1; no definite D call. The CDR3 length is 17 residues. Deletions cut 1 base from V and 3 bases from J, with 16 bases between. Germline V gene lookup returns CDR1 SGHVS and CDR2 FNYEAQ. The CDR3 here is CASSLEGRISDYNEQFF. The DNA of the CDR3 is TGTGCCAGCAGCTTAGAAGGACGCATCTCCGACTACAATGAGCAGTTCTTC. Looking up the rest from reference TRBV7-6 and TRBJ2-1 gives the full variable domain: GAGVSQSPRYKVTKRGQDVALRCDPISGHVSLYWYRQALGQGPEFLTYFNYEAQQDKSGLPNDRFSAERPEGSISTLTIQRTEQRDSAMYRCASSLEGRISDYNEQFFGPGTRLTVL.

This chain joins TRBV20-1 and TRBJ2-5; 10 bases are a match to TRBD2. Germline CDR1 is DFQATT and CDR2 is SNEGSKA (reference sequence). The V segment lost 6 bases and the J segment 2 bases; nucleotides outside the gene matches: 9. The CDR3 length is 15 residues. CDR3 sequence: CSAKRASGGQETQYF. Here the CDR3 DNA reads TGCAGTGCCAAACGGGCTAGCGGGGGACAAGAGACCCAGTACTTC.

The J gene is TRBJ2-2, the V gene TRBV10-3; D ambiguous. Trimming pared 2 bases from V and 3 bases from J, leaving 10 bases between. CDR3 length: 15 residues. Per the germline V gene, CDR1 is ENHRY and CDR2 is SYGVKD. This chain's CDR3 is CAISEIGVDTGELFF. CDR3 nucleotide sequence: TGTGCCATCAGTGAGATTGGGGTGGACACCGGGGAGCTGTTTTTT.

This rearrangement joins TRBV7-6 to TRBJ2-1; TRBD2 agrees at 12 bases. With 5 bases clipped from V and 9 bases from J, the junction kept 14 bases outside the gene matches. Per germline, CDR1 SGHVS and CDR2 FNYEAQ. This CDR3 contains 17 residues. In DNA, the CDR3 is TGTGCCAGCAGCCCCCGTCTAGCGGGAGGGCCGGGCGGTGAGCAGTTCTTC. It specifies CASSPRLAGGPGGEQFF.

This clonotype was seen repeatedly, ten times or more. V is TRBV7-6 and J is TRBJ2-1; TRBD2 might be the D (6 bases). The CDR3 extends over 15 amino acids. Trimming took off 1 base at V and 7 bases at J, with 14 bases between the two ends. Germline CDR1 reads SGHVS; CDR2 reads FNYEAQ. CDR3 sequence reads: CASSLEAGRPNEQFF. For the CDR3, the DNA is TGTGCCAGCAGCTTAGAGGCGGGAAGGCCGAATGAGCAGTTCTTC.

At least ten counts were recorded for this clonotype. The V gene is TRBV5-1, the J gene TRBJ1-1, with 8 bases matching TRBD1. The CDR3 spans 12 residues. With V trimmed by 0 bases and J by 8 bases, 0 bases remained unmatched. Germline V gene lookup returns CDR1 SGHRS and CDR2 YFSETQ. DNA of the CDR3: TGCGCCAGCAGCTTGGGGACAGGGGAAGCTTTCTTT. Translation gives CASSLGTGEAFF.

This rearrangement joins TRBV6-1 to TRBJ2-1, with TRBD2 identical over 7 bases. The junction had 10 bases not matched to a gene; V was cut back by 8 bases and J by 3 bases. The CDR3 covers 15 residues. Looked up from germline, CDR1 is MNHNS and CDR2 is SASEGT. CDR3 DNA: TGTGCCAGCTCCCCAACGCGCGGGAGCTACAATGAGCAGTTCTTC. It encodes CASSPTRGSYNEQFF.

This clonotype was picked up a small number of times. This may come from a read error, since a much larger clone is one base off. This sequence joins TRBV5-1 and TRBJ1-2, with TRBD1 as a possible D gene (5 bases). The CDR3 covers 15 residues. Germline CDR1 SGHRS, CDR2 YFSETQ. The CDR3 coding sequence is TGCGCCAGCAGATTCGACAGCTCAATAGATTATGGCCACACCTTC. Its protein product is CASRFDSSIDYGHTF. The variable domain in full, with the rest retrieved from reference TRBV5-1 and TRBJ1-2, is KAGVTQTPRYLIKTRGQQVTLSCSPISGHRSVSWYQQTPGQGLQFLFEYFSETQRNKGNFPGRFSGRQFSNSRSEMNVSTLELGDSALYLCASRFDSSIDYGHTFGSGTRLTVV.

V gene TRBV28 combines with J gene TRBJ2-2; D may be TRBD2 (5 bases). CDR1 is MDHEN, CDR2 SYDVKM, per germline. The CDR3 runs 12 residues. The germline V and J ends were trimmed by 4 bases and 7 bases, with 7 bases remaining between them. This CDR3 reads CASSSGIGELFF. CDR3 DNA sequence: TGTGCCAGCAGTTCGGGGATCGGGGAGCTGTTTTTT.

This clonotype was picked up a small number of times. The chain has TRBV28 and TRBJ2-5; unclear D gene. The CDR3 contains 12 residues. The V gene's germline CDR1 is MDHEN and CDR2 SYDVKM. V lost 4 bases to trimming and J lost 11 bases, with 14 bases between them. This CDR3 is CASSYGRSRQYF. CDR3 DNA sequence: TGTGCCAGCAGTTATGGACGGTCCCGGCAGTACTTC.